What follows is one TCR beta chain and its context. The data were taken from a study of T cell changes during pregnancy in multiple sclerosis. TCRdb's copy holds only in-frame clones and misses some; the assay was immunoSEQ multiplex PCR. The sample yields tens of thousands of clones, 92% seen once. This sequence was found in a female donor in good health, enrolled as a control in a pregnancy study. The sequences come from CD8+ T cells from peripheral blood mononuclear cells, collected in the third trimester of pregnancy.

The CDR3 loop is CASSSGVGNTIYF. CDR3 nucleotide sequence: TGTGCCAGCAGTTCCGGGGTAGGAAACACCATATATTTT. The chain uses TRBV27 and TRBJ1-3; D not certain. This CDR3 contains 13 residues. CDR1 and CDR2 (germline): MNHEY, SMNVEV (reference sequence). With 4 bases removed from V and 4 bases from J, the gap between germline ends came to 8 bases.